This T cell receptor (beta chain) was obtained from a study of cytomegalovirus exposure and HLA in healthy donors. Remarks on this clone: The antigen remains unidentified.

The PCR employed 60 Vbeta primers together with 13 Jbeta primers. Original handling: In a later analysis, of roughly 73 million unique beta chains, about 12 million appeared in at least two donors. TCRdb's table, derived via immunoSEQ multiplex PCR, lists solely in-frame clones and lacks some. That table is the source of V, J and clone size, and D and trimming were worked out from the DNA. The sample records 100,000 to 150,000 clones, 6.5% to 9.5% being singletons. General observations from the study: Most CMV-associated TCR beta chains were later found to appear HLA-restricted.

Sequenced sample: PBMCs. The clonotype originates from a woman aged 40 to 49 in good health and CMV-seropositive.

This CDR3 reads CASSDDSNQPQHF. As DNA, the CDR3 is TGTGCCAGCAGTGACGACAGTAACCAGCCCCAGCATTTT. This sequence joins TRBV6-5 and TRBJ1-5, with a tentative D call TRBD1 (5 bases). The CDR3 is 13 amino acids. CDR1 is MNHEY and CDR2 is SVGAGI in the germline V gene. With 5 bases removed from V and 7 bases from J, the gap between germline ends came to 12 bases.